The present T cell receptor (beta chain) was sequenced within a study of blood T cells in healthy people across ages. Comments on this clonotype: The antigen is undetermined.

Primed by a sample-barcoded 5' primer and a J-beta primer mix, a second PCR proceeded for about 7 to 12 cycles. TCRdb re-analysed the 5' RACE reads in MiXCR, keeping a single row per CDR3 protein. The table records roughly 730,000 distinct CDR3 sequences, more than 55% of them present only once. Study-level points and caveats: Donors of long life had a larger count of naive CD4+ cells and greater diversity than aged donors.

Deletions cut 4 bases from V and 6 bases from J, with 10 bases between. Germline CDR1 is MNHEY and CDR2 is SVGEGT. The CDR3 has 13 residues. This TCR was sampled from a man between 35 and 55 years old in good health. This chain joins TRBV6-2 or TRBV6-3 and TRBJ2-1, with no clear D. Source material: blood. Here the CDR3 DNA reads TGTGCCAGCAGTTTGGACGAGCGCAATGAGCAGTTCTTC. This sequence encodes CASSLDERNEQFF.